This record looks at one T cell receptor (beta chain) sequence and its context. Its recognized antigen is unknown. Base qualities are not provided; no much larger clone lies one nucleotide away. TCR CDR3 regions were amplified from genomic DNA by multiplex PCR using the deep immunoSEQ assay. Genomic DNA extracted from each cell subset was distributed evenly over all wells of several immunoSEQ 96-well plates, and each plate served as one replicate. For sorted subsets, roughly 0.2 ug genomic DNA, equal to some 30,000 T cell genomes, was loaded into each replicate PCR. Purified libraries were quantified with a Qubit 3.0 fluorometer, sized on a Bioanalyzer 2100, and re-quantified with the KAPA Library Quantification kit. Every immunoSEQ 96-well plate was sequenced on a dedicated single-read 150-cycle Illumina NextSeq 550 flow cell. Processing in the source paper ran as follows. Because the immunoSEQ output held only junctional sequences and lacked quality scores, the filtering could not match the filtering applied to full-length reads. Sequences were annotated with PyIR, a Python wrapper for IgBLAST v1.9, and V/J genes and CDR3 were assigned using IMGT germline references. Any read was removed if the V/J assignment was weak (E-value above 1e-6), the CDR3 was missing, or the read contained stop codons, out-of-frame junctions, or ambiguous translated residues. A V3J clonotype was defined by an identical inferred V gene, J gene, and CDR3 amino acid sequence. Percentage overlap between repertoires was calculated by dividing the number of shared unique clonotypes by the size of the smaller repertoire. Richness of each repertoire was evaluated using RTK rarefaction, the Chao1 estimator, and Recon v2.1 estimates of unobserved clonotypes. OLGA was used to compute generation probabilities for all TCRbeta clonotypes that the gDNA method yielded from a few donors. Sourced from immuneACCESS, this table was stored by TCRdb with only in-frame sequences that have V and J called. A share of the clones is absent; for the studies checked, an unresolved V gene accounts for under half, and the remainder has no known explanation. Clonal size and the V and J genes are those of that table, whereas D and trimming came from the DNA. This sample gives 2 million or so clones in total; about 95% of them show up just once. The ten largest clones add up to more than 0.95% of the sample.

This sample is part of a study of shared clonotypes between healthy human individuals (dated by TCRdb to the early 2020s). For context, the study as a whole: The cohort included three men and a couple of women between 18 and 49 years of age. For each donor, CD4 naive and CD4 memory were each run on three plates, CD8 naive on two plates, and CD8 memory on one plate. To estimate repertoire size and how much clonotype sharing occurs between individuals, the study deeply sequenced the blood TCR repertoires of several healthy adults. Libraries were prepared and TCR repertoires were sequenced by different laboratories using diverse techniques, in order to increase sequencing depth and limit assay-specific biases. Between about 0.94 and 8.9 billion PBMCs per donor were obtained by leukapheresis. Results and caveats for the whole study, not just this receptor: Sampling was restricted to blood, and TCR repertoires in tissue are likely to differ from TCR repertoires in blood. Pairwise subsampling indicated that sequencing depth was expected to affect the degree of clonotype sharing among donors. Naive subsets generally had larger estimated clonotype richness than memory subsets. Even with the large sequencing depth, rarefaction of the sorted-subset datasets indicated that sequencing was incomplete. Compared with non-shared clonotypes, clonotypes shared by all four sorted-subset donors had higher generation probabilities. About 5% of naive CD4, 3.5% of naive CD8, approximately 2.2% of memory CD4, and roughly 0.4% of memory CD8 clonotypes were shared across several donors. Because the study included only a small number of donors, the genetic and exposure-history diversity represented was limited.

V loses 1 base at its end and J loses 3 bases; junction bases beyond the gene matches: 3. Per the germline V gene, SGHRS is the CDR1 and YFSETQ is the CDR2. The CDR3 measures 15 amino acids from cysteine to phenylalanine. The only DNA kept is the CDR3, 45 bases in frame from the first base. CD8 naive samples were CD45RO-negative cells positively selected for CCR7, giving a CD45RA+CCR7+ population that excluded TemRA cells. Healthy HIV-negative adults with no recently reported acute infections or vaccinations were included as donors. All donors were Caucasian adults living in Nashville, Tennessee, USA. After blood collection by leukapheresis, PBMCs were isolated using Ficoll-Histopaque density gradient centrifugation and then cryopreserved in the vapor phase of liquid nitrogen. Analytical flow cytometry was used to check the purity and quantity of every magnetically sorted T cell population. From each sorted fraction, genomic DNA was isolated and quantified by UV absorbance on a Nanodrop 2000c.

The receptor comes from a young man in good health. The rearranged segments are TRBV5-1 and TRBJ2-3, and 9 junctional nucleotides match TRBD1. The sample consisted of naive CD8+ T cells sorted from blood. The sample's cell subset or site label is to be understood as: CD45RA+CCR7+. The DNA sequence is TGCGCCAGCAGCTTGACGGGACAGGGTACAGATACGCAGTATTTT. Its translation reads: CASSLTGQGTDTQYF.